The rows below give T cell receptor beta chains drawn from one sample of a study of blood T cell repertoires in COVID-19. Here immunoSEQ multiplex PCR was the method, and the copy in TCRdb shows in-frame clones only, minus some. Here the sample spans roughly 150,000 clones, about four fifths being singletons. Sequences were obtained from peripheral blood. The source of these receptors is a man between 65 and 85 years old who had recovered from COVID-19. Both conserved end residues are part of each CDR3. A D gene is named only where the DNA matches it firmly. Where a row states a size, it is once, few, many or the class of an expanded clone; other rows omit it.

J: TRBJ2-7; D: TRBD1; V: TRBV20-1; size: .; CDR3: CSAGDRTQYF; DNA: TGCAGTGCGGGGGACAGGACGCAGTACTTC
J: TRBJ2-5; D: .; V: TRBV24-1; size: .; CDR3: CATSYQETQYF; DNA: TGTGCCACCTCGTACCAAGAGACCCAGTACTTC
J: TRBJ2-7; D: TRBD2; V: TRBV15; size: .; CDR3: CATSRGRGSKYEQYF; DNA: TGTGCCACCAGCAGAGGTCGCGGGAGTAAGTACGAGCAGTACTTC
J: TRBJ1-6; D: .; V: TRBV27; size: .; CDR3: CASSLSAGRMESPLHF; DNA: TGTGCCAGCAGTTTATCGGCCGGGAGGATGGAATCACCCCTCCACTTT
J: TRBJ2-5; D: .; V: TRBV5-1; size: .; CDR3: CASSPHRVGQETQYF; DNA: TGCGCCAGCAGCCCACACAGGGTTGGGCAAGAGACCCAGTACTTC
J: TRBJ1-5; D: TRBD1; V: TRBV27; size: few; CDR3: CASSRGQGGNQPQHF; DNA: TGTGCCAGCAGCCGGGGACAGGGGGGGAATCAGCCCCAGCATTTT
J: TRBJ1-6; D: .; V: TRBV6-5; size: .; CDR3: CASSYSDGNNSPLHF; DNA: TGTGCCAGCAGTTACTCGGACGGGAATAATTCACCCCTCCACTTT
J: TRBJ2-1; D: .; V: TRBV5-4; size: .; CDR3: CASSLVSAGEQFF; DNA: TGTGCCAGCAGCTTGGTCTCGGCGGGAGAGCAGTTCTTC
J: TRBJ2-5; D: .; V: TRBV19; size: once; CDR3: CASSMNRAPQETQYF; DNA: TGTGCCAGTAGTATGAACAGGGCGCCTCAAGAGACCCAGTACTTC
J: TRBJ1-4; D: .; V: TRBV7-6; size: few; CDR3: CASSRDTRREKLFF; DNA: TGTGCCAGCAGCCGAGACACCAGGAGGGAAAAACTGTTTTTT
J: TRBJ1-2; D: .; V: TRBV4-3; size: .; CDR3: CASSQDRGARNYGYTF; DNA: TGCGCCAGCAGCCAAGATCGGGGGGCGCGGAACTATGGCTACACCTTC
J: TRBJ2-5; D: .; V: TRBV4-2; size: .; CDR3: CASSQDPTSWGQYF; DNA: TGTGCCAGCAGCCAAGATCCTACTAGCTGGGGCCAGTACTTC
J: TRBJ2-6; D: .; V: TRBV2; size: .; CDR3: CASNSGNIGQAGANVLTF; DNA: TGTGCCAGCAATTCCGGGAACATAGGCCAGGCTGGGGCCAACGTCCTGACTTTC
J: TRBJ1-2; D: .; V: TRBV5-1; size: few; CDR3: CASSLPGPGDGYTF; DNA: TGCGCCAGCAGCTTACCGGGCCCGGGGGATGGCTACACCTTC
J: TRBJ1-2; D: TRBD1; V: TRBV18; size: .; CDR3: CASSPGTDYGYTF; DNA: TGTGCCAGCTCACCCGGGACAGACTATGGCTACACCTTC
J: TRBJ2-5; D: TRBD1; V: TRBV6-6; size: .; CDR3: CASTRGLETQYF; DNA: TGTGCCAGCACCAGGGGGCTAGAGACCCAGTACTTC
J: TRBJ1-1; D: .; V: TRBV5-1; size: few; CDR3: CASSLNTGLNTEAFF; DNA: TGCGCCAGCAGCTTGAATACAGGGTTGAACACTGAAGCTTTCTTT
J: TRBJ2-7; D: .; V: TRBV5-4; size: .; CDR3: CASSFRQGGYEQYF; DNA: TGTGCCAGCAGCTTTCGGCAGGGGGGCTACGAGCAGTACTTC
J: TRBJ2-1; D: TRBD2; V: TRBV7-9; size: many; CDR3: CASSLPVRLAGIANEQFF; DNA: TGTGCCAGCAGCTTACCGGTAAGACTAGCGGGCATAGCCAATGAGCAGTTCTTC
J: TRBJ1-1; D: .; V: TRBV6-5; size: .; CDR3: CASRGGPRFLEAFF; DNA: TGTGCCAGCAGGGGGGGACCGCGATTCTTGGAAGCTTTCTTT
J: TRBJ2-1; D: TRBD1; V: TRBV5-4; size: .; CDR3: CASSWGQASSYNEQFF; DNA: TGTGCCAGCAGTTGGGGACAGGCGAGCTCCTACAATGAGCAGTTCTTC
J: TRBJ2-1; D: TRBD1; V: TRBV3-1/TRBV3-2; size: .; CDR3: CASSQGQGSTNEQFF; DNA: TGTGCCAGCAGCCAAGGACAGGGTAGCACCAATGAGCAGTTCTTC
J: TRBJ2-1; D: TRBD2; V: TRBV3-1/TRBV3-2; size: .; CDR3: CASSHASGSTRAYNEQFF; DNA: TGTGCCAGCAGCCACGCTAGCGGGAGTACACGGGCCTACAATGAGCAGTTCTTC
J: TRBJ2-1; D: .; V: TRBV5-6; size: .; CDR3: CASSSPSSYNEQFF; DNA: TGTGCCAGCAGCTCCCCGAGCTCCTACAATGAGCAGTTCTTC
J: TRBJ2-3; D: TRBD2; V: TRBV25-1; size: .; CDR3: CASSEPSGRVSTDTQYF; DNA: TGTGCCAGCAGTGAACCTAGCGGGAGGGTTAGCACAGATACGCAGTATTTT
J: TRBJ1-4; D: TRBD1; V: TRBV9; size: .; CDR3: CASSVEQGFSTNEKLFF; DNA: TGTGCCAGCAGCGTAGAACAGGGGTTTTCAACTAATGAAAAACTGTTTTTT
J: TRBJ2-5; D: TRBD2; V: TRBV4-1; size: .; CDR3: CASSQEMQPSGRETQYF; DNA: TGCGCCAGCAGCCAAGAAATGCAGCCTAGCGGGAGAGAGACCCAGTACTTC
J: TRBJ2-1; D: TRBD2; V: TRBV4-2; size: .; CDR3: CASSHRLAAQSYNEQFF; DNA: TGTGCCAGCAGTCACCGACTAGCGGCCCAGTCCTACAATGAGCAGTTCTTC
J: TRBJ2-7; D: TRBD2; V: TRBV4-2; size: .; CDR3: CASSPGLAGGNEQYF; DNA: TGTGCCAGCAGCCCGGGACTAGCGGGAGGGAATGAGCAGTACTTC
J: TRBJ2-2; D: .; V: TRBV18; size: .; CDR3: CASSPAGGELFF; DNA: TGTGCCAGCTCACCGGCGGGCGGGGAGCTGTTTTTT
J: TRBJ1-1; D: .; V: TRBV7-9; size: .; CDR3: CASSNEDRRLNTEAFF; DNA: TGTGCCAGCAGCAATGAAGACAGGCGCCTGAACACTGAAGCTTTCTTT
J: TRBJ2-2; D: .; V: TRBV21-1; size: .; CDR3: CASSKRGTVPTGELFF; DNA: TGTGCCAGCAGCAAAAGGGGGACAGTTCCTACCGGGGAGCTGTTTTTT
J: TRBJ1-6; D: .; V: TRBV7-2; size: .; CDR3: CASRRDGRNSPLHF; DNA: TGTGCCAGCAGGCGGGACGGGAGAAATTCACCCCTCCACTTT
J: TRBJ2-3; D: TRBD2; V: TRBV5-1; size: .; CDR3: CASSSKLAGVRLVTDTQYF; DNA: TGCGCCAGCAGCAGCAAACTAGCGGGAGTGCGTCTGGTGACAGATACGCAGTATTTT
J: TRBJ2-3; D: TRBD2; V: TRBV3-1/TRBV3-2; size: .; CDR3: CASSLWQGGSDTQYF; DNA: TGTGCCAGCAGCCTCTGGCAGGGAGGGTCAGATACGCAGTATTTT
J: TRBJ2-5; D: TRBD2; V: TRBV5-1; size: .; CDR3: CASRGSGIQETQYF; DNA: TGCGCCAGCAGAGGGAGCGGGATCCAAGAGACCCAGTACTTC
J: TRBJ1-5; D: .; V: TRBV7-2; size: .; CDR3: CASSALTVTSNQPQHF; DNA: TGTGCCAGCAGCGCATTGACAGTTACTAGCAATCAGCCCCAGCATTTT